Below are 32 T cell receptor beta chains sequenced from a single sample in a study of radiation and T cells in renal cell carcinoma. Sequencing was performed with immunoSEQ multiplex PCR; in TCRdb, only in-frame clones are kept and a portion is missing. The sample lists 150,000 or so clones; less than 90% were seen once. Time point indicated: baseline pretreatment blood. Treatment specified: 15 Gy SBRT to primary tumor, nephrectomy 4 weeks later. The material was blood, obtained from a patient whose treatment included radiotherapy and nephrectomy. These receptors came from a woman aged 45-59 years with renal cell carcinoma.

Here the CDR3 DNA reads TGTGCCAGCAGCTGGGACAGAAATCAGCCCCAGCATTTT. Its protein is CASSWDRNQPQHF. This sequence joins TRBV7-2 and TRBJ1-5, with TRBD1 matching 7 bases. There are 13 residues in the CDR3. CDR1 and CDR2 from the germline V gene are SGHTA and FQGNSA. The V and J ends lost 4 bases and 4 bases, in that order; junction bases with no gene match: 1.

The chain employs TRBV7-2 and TRBJ2-7; 9 bases align to TRBD2. Germline values: CDR1 SGHTA, CDR2 FQGNSA. The trim removed 5 bases at V and 0 bases at J, leaving 2 bases unmatched. This CDR3 has 14 residues. For the CDR3, the DNA is TGTGCCAGCAGCCGACTAGCGGACTCCTACGAGCAGTACTTC. Translating gives CASSRLADSYEQYF.

The chain uses TRBV2 and TRBJ1-3; D might be TRBD1 (6 bases). Trimming removed 9 bases at V and 0 bases at J, with 15 bases between. The CDR3 runs 15 residues. Looked up from germline, CDR1 is SNHLY and CDR2 is FYNNEI. The CDR3 spells CASSTGGASGNTIYF. The CDR3, as DNA: TGTGCCAGTTCCACGGGGGGCGCCTCTGGAAACACCATATATTTT.

V is TRBV7-2 and J is TRBJ2-7; 9 positions match TRBD2. There are 13 residues in the CDR3. V was clipped by 8 bases and J by 4 bases; unmatched bases: 6. The germline V gene encodes CDR1 SGHTA and CDR2 FQGNSA. CDR3 nucleotides: TGTGCCAGCGGTAGCGGGAGAAATTACGAGCAGTACTTC. As protein: CASGSGRNYEQYF.

This chain links TRBV9 with TRBJ2-2; no firm D call. Germline V CDR1 and CDR2: SGDLS, YYNGEE. This CDR3 is 13 amino acids long. Trimming shortened V by 0 bases and J by 4 bases, and 4 bases separated the two germline ends. The CDR3 protein is CASSVVFTGELFF. The DNA for the CDR3 is TGTGCCAGCAGCGTAGTGTTCACCGGGGAGCTGTTTTTT. Full variable domain (rest looked up from reference TRBV9 and TRBJ2-2): DSGVTQTPKHLITATGQRVTLRCSPRSGDLSVYWYQQSLDQGLQFLIQYYNGEERAKGNILERFSAQQFPDLHSELNLSSLELGDSALYFCASSVVFTGELFFGEGSRLTVL.

This rearrangement joins TRBV7-2 to TRBJ1-1; 7 bases fit TRBD1. CDR1 is SGHTA and CDR2 is FQGNSA in the germline V gene. This CDR3 spans 15 amino acids. V lost 3 bases and J lost 1; bases outside the gene matches: 5. The CDR3 DNA reads TGTGCCAGCAGCTTCGTTGGGACAGAGAACACTGAAGCTTTCTTT. Its translation: CASSFVGTENTEAFF.

This clone is a singleton in its sample. The genes are TRBV5-4 and TRBJ2-7, with 7 bases that match TRBD1. The V gene's germline CDR1 is SGHNT and CDR2 YYREEE (reference sequence). This CDR3 has 14 amino acids. The trim removed 3 bases at V and 2 bases at J, leaving 5 bases unmatched. The CDR3, as DNA: TGTGCCAGCAGCTCGGGACAGCACCCCTACGAGCAGTACTTC. Translation gives CASSSGQHPYEQYF. The complete variable domain, with remaining parts taken from reference TRBV5-4 and TRBJ2-7, reads ETGVTQSPTHLIKTRGQQVTLRCSSQSGHNTVSWYQQALGQGPQFIFQYYREEENGRGNFPPRFSGLQFPNYSSELNVNALELDDSALYLCASSSGQHPYEQYFGPGTRLTVT.

This clone was observed a single time. V and J are TRBV29-1 and TRBJ2-3, with D possibly matching TRBD2 (5 bases). Looked up from germline, CDR1 is SQVTM and CDR2 is ANQGSEA. The CDR3 is made up of 12 amino acids. The germline V and J ends were trimmed by 7 bases and 0 bases, with 8 bases remaining between them. CDR3 bases: TGCAGCGGGGGAGTTAGCACAGATACGCAGTATTTT. Protein sequence: CSGGVSTDTQYF.

This clone was recorded once. V and J are TRBV9 and TRBJ2-7, with D uncertain. Per the germline V gene, CDR1 is SGDLS and CDR2 is YYNGEE. With 0 bases removed from V and 4 bases from J, the gap between germline ends came to 8 bases. The length of the CDR3 is 13 residues. CDR3 residues: CASSVDFEYEQYF. CDR3 sequence (DNA): TGTGCCAGCAGCGTAGATTTTGAATACGAGCAGTACTTC.

The V gene is TRBV9, the J gene TRBJ1-1; the D is unclear. CDR3 size: 15 residues. V was cut by 0 bases and J by 0 bases, with 9 bases left in between. The germline V gene has CDR1 SGDLS and CDR2 YYNGEE. CDR3 DNA sequence: TGTGCCAGCAGCGTAGATTCACGGATGAACACTGAAGCTTTCTTT. This translates into CASSVDSRMNTEAFF. Looking up the rest from reference TRBV9 and TRBJ1-1 gives the full variable domain: DSGVTQTPKHLITATGQRVTLRCSPRSGDLSVYWYQQSLDQGLQFLIQYYNGEERAKGNILERFSAQQFPDLHSELNLSSLELGDSALYFCASSVDSRMNTEAFFGQGTRLTVV.

This chain joins TRBV10-3 and TRBJ1-3; D may be TRBD1 (5 bases). Trimming shortened V by 4 bases and J by 3 bases, and 10 bases separated the two germline ends. From germline, CDR1 is ENHRY and CDR2 SYGVKD. The CDR3 totals 14 residues. DNA of the CDR3: TGTGCCATCAGTGTTGGGGGAGATGGAAACACCATATATTTT. Translating gives CAISVGGDGNTIYF.

This chain connects TRBV6-4 to TRBJ1-3; D perhaps matches TRBD1 (5 bases). V lost 6 bases to trimming and J lost 2 bases, with 8 bases between them. CDR3 size: 13 residues. Looked up from germline, CDR1 is MRHNA and CDR2 is SNTAGT. CDR3 DNA: TGTGCCAGCAGGCCGGACACTGGAAACACCATATATTTT. It is translated as CASRPDTGNTIYF.

Comments on this clone: In the same sample, other DNA sequences code for this CDR3. The J gene is TRBJ1-2, the V gene TRBV20-1; D call uncertain. Germline V gene data show CDR1 as DFQATT and CDR2 as SNEGSKA (reference sequence). The CDR3 has 11 amino acids. V was trimmed by 3 bases and J by 8 bases, leaving 10 bases between them. The CDR3 spells CSARGSYGYTF. CDR3 nucleotide sequence: TGCAGTGCTAGGGGCTCTTACGGCTACACCTTC.

The V and J genes are TRBV4-3 and TRBJ1-5; D uncertain. Trimming removed 0 bases at V and 11 bases at J, with 14 bases between. CDR1 and CDR2 (germline): LGHNA, YSLEER. The CDR3 is 14 residues long. The CDR3 nucleotides are TGCGCCAGCAGCCAAGATCTCAATTCGGAGACCCAGCATTTT. Its translation is CASSQDLNSETQHF.

The gene calls are TRBV9 and TRBJ1-2; D gene unclear. Germline assignment: CDR1 SGDLS and CDR2 YYNGEE. The V and J ends lost 0 bases and 3 bases respectively, with 6 bases between them. This CDR3 is 13 amino acids long. The CDR3 sequence is CASSVARDYGYTF. CDR3 nucleotide sequence: TGTGCCAGCAGCGTAGCTCGCGACTATGGCTACACCTTC.

The genes are TRBV6-1 and TRBJ2-6; 8 bases line up with TRBD1. The CDR3 spans 17 residues. J was trimmed by 2 bases and V by 3 bases; bases with no gene match: 6. Germline assignment: CDR1 MNHNS and CDR2 SASEGT. DNA of the CDR3: TGTGCCAGCAGTGAGGTACAGGGGGTAGCTGGGGCCAACGTCCTGACTTTC. It translates to CASSEVQGVAGANVLTF.

The genes are TRBV15 and TRBJ2-2; D is unresolved. The V end was cut by 1 base, the J end by 4 bases, with 10 bases between. Germline V gene data show CDR1 as LNHNV and CDR2 as YYDKDF (reference sequence). There are 15 residues in the CDR3. CDR3 DNA sequence: TGTGCCACCAGCAGAGGGGTGGGAACCACCGGGGAGCTGTTTTTT. As protein: CATSRGVGTTGELFF.

The chain links TRBV28 to TRBJ1-4; a possible D gene is TRBD1 (6 bases). This CDR3 is 15 amino acids long. The germline gives CDR1 MDHEN, CDR2 SYDVKM. V lost 5 bases, J lost 3 bases, and 13 bases lay in between. The CDR3 coding sequence is TGTGCCAGCAGTCAACAGGGAGCTCCTAATGAAAAACTGTTTTTT. Residues: CASSQQGAPNEKLFF.

Turning to this clone: A much larger clone lies a single base off, so this may be a read error. The V call is TRBV4-3, the J call TRBJ1-2; TRBD1 aligns across 9 bases. V lost 3 bases to trimming and J lost 4 bases; unmatched junction nucleotides: 3. This CDR3 contains 14 residues. The germline V gene has CDR1 LGHNA and CDR2 YSLEER. CDR3 coding DNA: TGCGCCAGCAGCCAGGGACAGGGTGGCTATGGCTACACCTTC. This sequence encodes CASSQGQGGYGYTF.

This sequence joins TRBV7-9 and TRBJ1-2; D not resolved. Germline CDR1 and CDR2: SEHNR and FQNEAQ (reference sequence). This CDR3 has 11 residues. V lost 5 bases and J 7 bases, leaving 8 bases between the germline ends. Written as DNA, the CDR3 is TGTGCCAGCAGCAACGAGCGTGGCTACACCTTC. Protein: CASSNERGYTF.

The J gene is TRBJ1-2, the V gene TRBV4-2; the D gene is possibly TRBD1 (5 bases). V was trimmed by 0 bases and J by 4 bases, leaving 18 bases between them. The CDR3 is made up of 17 amino acids. CDR1 is LGHNA and CDR2 is YNFKEQ in the germline V gene. CDR3 DNA: TGTGCCAGCAGCCAAGATTTCGGACACCAAGCGCCCTATGGCTACACCTTC. Translated, it gives CASSQDFGHQAPYGYTF.

The rearrangement links TRBV6-1 to TRBJ1-5, with D unresolved. Looked up from germline, CDR1 is MNHNS and CDR2 is SASEGT. The CDR3 totals 15 residues. The germline V and J ends were trimmed by 5 bases and 7 bases, with 18 bases remaining between them. The CDR3 DNA reads as TGTGCCAGCAGTACTCCCCTACGGAACAAACAGCCCCAGCATTTT. Translated, it gives CASSTPLRNKQPQHF.

The J gene is TRBJ1-4, the V gene TRBV7-9; D not resolved. Trimming shortened V by 10 bases and J by 2 bases, and 11 bases separated the two germline ends. This CDR3 contains 13 residues. Germline CDR1 SEHNR, CDR2 FQNEAQ (reference sequence). The CDR3 coding sequence is TGTGCCATAAACAGCGTCACTAATGAAAAACTGTTTTTT. Translation: CAINSVTNEKLFF.

This chain links TRBV5-6 with TRBJ1-6; D is unclear. CDR3 size: 14 residues. V lost 4 bases to trimming and J lost 7 bases, with 12 bases between them. Germline lookup yields CDR1 SGHDT and CDR2 YYEEEE. CDR3 loop: CASSLSGQNSPLHF. CDR3 nucleotides: TGTGCCAGCAGCCTTTCGGGTCAAAATTCACCCCTCCACTTT.

The genes are TRBV6-1 and TRBJ1-1; the D is unclear. Germline V gene lookup returns CDR1 MNHNS and CDR2 SASEGT. This CDR3 contains 12 residues. V lost 1 base, J lost 10 bases, and 10 bases lay in between. The CDR3 reads CASSEVGPGAFF. The CDR3 DNA follows: TGTGCCAGCAGTGAAGTCGGGCCTGGAGCTTTCTTT.

This rearrangement joins TRBV4-3 to TRBJ1-4; possibly TRBD1 for D (5 bases). Trimming cost V 1 base and J 14 bases, with 11 bases left between them. Germline V gene sequence: CDR1 LGHNA, CDR2 YSLEER. The length of the CDR3 is 12 residues. The DNA of the CDR3 is TGCGCCAGCAGCCAAGGTGAAGGGACTCTGTTTTTT. Protein sequence: CASSQGEGTLFF.

This clone was picked up a small number of times. The rearrangement links TRBV2 to TRBJ2-2; D unresolved. CDR1 is SNHLY and CDR2 is FYNNEI in the germline V gene. The CDR3 has 11 amino acids. Trimming left V 5 bases short and J 8 bases short, with 6 bases between. This CDR3 reads CASSRAGELFF. DNA for the CDR3: TGTGCCAGCAGTCGTGCAGGGGAGCTGTTTTTT.

The chain uses TRBV6-5 and TRBJ1-1; 9 positions agree with TRBD1. The trim removed 5 bases at V and 3 bases at J, leaving 7 bases unmatched. The CDR3 sequence is 15 residues long. The germline V gene encodes CDR1 MNHEY and CDR2 SVGAGI. The DNA of the CDR3 is TGTGCCAGCAGTCGCCGGGACAGGGTTCACACTGAAGCTTTCTTT. This gives the protein CASSRRDRVHTEAFF.

The V call is TRBV9, the J call TRBJ1-5, with 7 bases lining up with TRBD1. The germline V gene encodes CDR1 SGDLS and CDR2 YYNGEE. The CDR3 is 14 amino acids. V was pared by 4 bases and J by 7 bases, with 8 bases of the junction left unmatched. The CDR3 protein is CASSRGGGRQPQHF. The CDR3, as DNA: TGTGCCAGCAGCCGAGGAGGGGGCAGACAGCCCCAGCATTTT.

The chain uses TRBV6-5 and TRBJ1-2; D is uncertain. CDR1 and CDR2 (germline): MNHEY, SVGAGI. The V gene lost 5 bases and the J gene lost 0 bases, with 10 bases spanning the gap. CDR3 length: 14 residues. The CDR3 here is CASSTGQANYGYTF. For the CDR3, the DNA is TGTGCCAGCAGTACTGGGCAGGCTAACTATGGCTACACCTTC.

The V call is TRBV4-3, the J call TRBJ2-3; D gene unclear. Germline V gene lookup returns CDR1 LGHNA and CDR2 YSLEER. CDR3 length: 13 residues. V lost 0 bases to trimming and J lost 6 bases, with 7 bases between them. The CDR3 here is CASSQDRTDTQYF. CDR3 DNA: TGCGCCAGCAGCCAAGATAGAACCGATACGCAGTATTTT.

There are a few counts of this clone. This sequence joins TRBV4-2 and TRBJ1-5; 10 bases match TRBD1. In germline, CDR1 is LGHNA, CDR2 YNFKEQ. The V segment lost 1 base and the J segment 1 base; nucleotides outside the gene matches: 4. CDR3 length: 17 amino acids. The CDR3 DNA is TGTGCCAGCAGCCAAGGGGGGACAGGGGACAGCAATCAGCCCCAGCATTTT. Its translation: CASSQGGTGDSNQPQHF.